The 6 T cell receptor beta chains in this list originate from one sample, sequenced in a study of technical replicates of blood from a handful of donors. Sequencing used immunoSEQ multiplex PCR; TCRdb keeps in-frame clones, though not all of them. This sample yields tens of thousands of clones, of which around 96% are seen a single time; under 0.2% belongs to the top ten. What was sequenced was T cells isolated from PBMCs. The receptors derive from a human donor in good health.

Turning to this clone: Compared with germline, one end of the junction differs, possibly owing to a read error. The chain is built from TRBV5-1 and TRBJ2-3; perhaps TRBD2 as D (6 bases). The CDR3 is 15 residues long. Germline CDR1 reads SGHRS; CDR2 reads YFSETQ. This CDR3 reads CASSLVGGPTNTQYF. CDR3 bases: TGCGCCAGCAGCTTGGTGGGGGGACCCACAAATACGCAGTATTTT.

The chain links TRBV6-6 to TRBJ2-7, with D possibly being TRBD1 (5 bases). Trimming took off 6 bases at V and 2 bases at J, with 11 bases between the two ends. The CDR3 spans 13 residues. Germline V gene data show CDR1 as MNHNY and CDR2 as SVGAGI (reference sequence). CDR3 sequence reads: CASRPTGPYEQYF. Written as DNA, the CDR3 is TGTGCCAGCAGGCCTACAGGCCCCTACGAGCAGTACTTC.

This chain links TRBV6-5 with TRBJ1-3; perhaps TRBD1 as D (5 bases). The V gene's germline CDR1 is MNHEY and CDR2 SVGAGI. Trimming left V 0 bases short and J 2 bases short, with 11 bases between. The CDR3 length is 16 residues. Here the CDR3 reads CASSYSTGTAGNTIYF. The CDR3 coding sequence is TGTGCCAGCAGTTACTCGACCGGGACTGCTGGAAACACCATATATTTT.

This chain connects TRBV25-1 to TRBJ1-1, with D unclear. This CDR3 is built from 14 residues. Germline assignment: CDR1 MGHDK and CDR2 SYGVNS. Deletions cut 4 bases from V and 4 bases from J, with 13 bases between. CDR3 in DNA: TGTGCCAGCAGTGTGACTGCGAGGAGCACTGAAGCTTTCTTT. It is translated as CASSVTARSTEAFF.

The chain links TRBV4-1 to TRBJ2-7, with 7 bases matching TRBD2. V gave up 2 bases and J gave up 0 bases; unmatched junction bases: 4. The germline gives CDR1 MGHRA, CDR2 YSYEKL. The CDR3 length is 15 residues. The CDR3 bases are TGCGCCAGCAGCCAAACTAGCGCCGACTCCTACGAGCAGTACTTC. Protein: CASSQTSADSYEQYF.

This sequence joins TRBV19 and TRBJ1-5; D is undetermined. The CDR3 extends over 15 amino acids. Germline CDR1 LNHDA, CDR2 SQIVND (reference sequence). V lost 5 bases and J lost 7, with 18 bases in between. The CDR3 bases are TGTGCCAGTAGTGTTCGTGGGGTAAGAGGGCAGCCCCAGCATTTT. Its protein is CASSVRGVRGQPQHF.